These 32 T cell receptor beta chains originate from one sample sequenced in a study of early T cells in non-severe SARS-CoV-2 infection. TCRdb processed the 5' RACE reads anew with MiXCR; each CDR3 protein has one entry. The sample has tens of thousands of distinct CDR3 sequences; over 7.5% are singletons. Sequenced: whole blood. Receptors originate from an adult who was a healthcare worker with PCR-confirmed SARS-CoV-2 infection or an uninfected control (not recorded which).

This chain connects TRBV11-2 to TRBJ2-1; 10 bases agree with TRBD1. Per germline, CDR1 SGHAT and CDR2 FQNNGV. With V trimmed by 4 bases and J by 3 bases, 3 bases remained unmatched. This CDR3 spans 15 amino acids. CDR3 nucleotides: TGTGCCAGCAGCTCTCGGACAGGGGGCTACAATGAGCAGTTCTTC. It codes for CASSSRTGGYNEQFF.

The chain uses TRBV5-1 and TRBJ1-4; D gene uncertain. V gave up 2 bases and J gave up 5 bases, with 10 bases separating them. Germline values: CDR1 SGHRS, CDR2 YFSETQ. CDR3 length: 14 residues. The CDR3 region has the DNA TGCGCCAGCAGCTTTCGCAGGAAAAATGAAAAACTGTTTTTT. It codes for CASSFRRKNEKLFF.

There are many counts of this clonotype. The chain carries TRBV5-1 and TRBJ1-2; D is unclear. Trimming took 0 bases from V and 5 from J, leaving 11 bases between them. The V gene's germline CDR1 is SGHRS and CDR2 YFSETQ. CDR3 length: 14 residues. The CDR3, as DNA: TGCGCCAGCAGCTTGGGAGCAGGCACTTATGGCTACACCTTC. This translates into CASSLGAGTYGYTF.

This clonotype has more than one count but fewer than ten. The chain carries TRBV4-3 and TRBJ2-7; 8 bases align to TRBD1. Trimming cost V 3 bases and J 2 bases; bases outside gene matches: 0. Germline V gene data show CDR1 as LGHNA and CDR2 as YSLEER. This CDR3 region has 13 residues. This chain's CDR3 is CASSQGQAYEQYF. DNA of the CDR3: TGCGCCAGCAGCCAGGGACAGGCCTACGAGCAGTACTTC.

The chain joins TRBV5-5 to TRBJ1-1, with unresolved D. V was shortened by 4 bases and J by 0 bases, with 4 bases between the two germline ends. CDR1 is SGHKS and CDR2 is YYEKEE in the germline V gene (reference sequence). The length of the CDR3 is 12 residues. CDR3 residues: CASSLMNTEAFF. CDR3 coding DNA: TGTGCCAGCAGCCTGATGAACACTGAAGCTTTCTTT.

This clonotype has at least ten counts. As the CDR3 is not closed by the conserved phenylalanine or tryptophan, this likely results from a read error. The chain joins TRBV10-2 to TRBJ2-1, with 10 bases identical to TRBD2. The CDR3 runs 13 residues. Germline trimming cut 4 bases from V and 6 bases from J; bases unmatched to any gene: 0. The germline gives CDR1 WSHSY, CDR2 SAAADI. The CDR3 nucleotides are TGCGCCAGCAGTGGACTAGCGGGCAATGAGCAGTTCATC. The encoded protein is CASSGLAGNEQFI.

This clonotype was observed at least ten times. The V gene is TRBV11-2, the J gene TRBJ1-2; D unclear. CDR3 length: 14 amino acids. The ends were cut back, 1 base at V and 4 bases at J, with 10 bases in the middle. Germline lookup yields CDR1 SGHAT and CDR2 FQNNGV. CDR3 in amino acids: CASSLVAGPYGYTF. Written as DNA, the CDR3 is TGTGCCAGCAGCTTAGTGGCAGGTCCCTATGGCTACACCTTC.

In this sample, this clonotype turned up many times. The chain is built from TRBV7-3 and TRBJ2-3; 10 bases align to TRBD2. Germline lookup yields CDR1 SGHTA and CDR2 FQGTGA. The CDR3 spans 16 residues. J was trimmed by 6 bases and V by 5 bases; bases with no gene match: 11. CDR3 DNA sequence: TGTGCCAGCAGCCCCCAAGCGGGAGGGCCGGGGGATACGCAGTATTTT. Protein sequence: CASSPQAGGPGDTQYF.

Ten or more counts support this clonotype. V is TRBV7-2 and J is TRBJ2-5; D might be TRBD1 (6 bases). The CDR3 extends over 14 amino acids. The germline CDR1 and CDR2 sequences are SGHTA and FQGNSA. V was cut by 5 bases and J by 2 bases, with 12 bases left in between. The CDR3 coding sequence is TGTGCCAGCAGCCCGGGACACAGACAAGAGACCCAGTACTTC. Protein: CASSPGHRQETQYF.

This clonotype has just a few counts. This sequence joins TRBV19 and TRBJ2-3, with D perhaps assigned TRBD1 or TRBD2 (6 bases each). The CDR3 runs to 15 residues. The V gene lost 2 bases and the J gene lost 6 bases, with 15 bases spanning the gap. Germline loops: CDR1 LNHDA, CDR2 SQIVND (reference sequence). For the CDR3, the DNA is TGTGCCAGTAGTATATATGGGGGGCAGACCGATACGCAGTATTTT. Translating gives CASSIYGGQTDTQYF.

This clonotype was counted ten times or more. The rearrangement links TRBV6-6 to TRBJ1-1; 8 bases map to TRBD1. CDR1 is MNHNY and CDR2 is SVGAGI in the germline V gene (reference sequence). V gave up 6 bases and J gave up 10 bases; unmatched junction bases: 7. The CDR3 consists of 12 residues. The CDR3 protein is CASRLDRARAFF. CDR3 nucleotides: TGTGCCAGCAGGCTGGACAGGGCGCGAGCTTTCTTT.

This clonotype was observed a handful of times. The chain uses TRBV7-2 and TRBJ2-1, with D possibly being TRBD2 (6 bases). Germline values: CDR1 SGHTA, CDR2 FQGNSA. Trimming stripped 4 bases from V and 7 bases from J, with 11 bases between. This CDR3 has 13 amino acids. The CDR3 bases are TGTGCCAGCAGCTCCGGACTAAGAAATGAGCAGTTCTTC. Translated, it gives CASSSGLRNEQFF. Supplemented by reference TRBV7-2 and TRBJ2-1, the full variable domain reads GAGVSQSPSNKVTEKGKDVELRCDPISGHTALYWYRQSLGQGLEFLIYFQGNSAPDKSGLPSDRFSAERTGGSVSTLTIQRTQQEDSAVYLCASSSGLRNEQFFGPGTRLTVL.

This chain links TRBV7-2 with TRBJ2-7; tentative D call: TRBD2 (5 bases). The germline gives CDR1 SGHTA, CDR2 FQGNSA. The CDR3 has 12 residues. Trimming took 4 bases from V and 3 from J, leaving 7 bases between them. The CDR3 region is CASSSRDYEQYF. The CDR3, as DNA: TGTGCCAGCAGCTCCCGGGACTACGAGCAGTACTTC.

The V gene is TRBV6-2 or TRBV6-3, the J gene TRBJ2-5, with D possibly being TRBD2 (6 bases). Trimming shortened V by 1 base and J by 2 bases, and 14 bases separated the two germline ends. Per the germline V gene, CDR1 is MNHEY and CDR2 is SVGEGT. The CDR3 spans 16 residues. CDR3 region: CASSYWIADLQETQYF. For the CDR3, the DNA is TGTGCCAGCAGTTACTGGATAGCGGACTTACAAGAGACCCAGTACTTC.

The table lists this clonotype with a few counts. The CDR3 sequence is CSARQVGTEAFF. The DNA of the CDR3 is TGCAGTGCCCGACAGGTTGGCACTGAAGCTTTCTTT. The chain recombines TRBV20-1 with TRBJ1-1, with D perhaps TRBD1 (6 bases). This CDR3 has 12 amino acids. Germline V gives CDR1 DFQATT, CDR2 SNEGSKA (reference sequence). The germline V and J ends were trimmed by 6 bases and 4 bases, with 12 bases remaining between them.

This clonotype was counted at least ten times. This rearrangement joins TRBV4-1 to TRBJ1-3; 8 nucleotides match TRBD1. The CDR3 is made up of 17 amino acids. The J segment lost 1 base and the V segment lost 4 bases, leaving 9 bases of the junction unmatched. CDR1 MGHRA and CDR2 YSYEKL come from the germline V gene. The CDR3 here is CASSPQDRAGSGNTIYF. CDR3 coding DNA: TGCGCCAGCAGCCCCCAGGACAGGGCCGGTTCTGGAAACACCATATATTTT.

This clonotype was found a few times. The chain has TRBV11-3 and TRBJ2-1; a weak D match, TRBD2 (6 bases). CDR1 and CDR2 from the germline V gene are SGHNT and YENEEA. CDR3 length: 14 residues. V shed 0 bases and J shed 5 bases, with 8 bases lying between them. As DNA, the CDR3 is TGTGCCAGCAGCTTAGAGGGGGGAAACAATGAGCAGTTCTTC. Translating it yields CASSLEGGNNEQFF.

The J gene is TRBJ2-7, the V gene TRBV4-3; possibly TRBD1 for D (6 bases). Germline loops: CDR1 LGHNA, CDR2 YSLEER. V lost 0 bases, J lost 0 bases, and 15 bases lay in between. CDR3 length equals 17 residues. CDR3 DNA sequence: TGCGCCAGCAGCCAAGATCTGACAGGCGTTGTCTCCTACGAGCAGTACTTC. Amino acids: CASSQDLTGVVSYEQYF.

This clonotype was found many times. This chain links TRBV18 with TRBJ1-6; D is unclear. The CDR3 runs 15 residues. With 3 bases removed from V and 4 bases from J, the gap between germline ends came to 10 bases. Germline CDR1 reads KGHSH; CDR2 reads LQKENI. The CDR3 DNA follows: TGTGCCAGCTCACCGCAGGACGGGTATAATTCACCCCTCCACTTT. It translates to CASSPQDGYNSPLHF.

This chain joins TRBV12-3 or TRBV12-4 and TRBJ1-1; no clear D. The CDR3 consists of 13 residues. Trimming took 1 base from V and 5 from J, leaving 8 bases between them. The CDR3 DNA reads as TGTGCCAGCAGTTTAGTTTTAGGGACTGAAGCTTTCTTT. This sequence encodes CASSLVLGTEAFF.

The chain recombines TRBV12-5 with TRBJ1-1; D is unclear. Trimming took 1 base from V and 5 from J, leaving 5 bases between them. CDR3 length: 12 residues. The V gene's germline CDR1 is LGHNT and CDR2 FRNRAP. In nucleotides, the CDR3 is TGTGCTAGTGGTTTGGGAGGGACTGAAGCTTTCTTT. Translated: CASGLGGTEAFF.

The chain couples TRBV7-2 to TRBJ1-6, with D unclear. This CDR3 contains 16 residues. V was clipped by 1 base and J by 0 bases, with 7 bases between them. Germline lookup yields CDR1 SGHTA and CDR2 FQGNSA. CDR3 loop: CASSLGASSYNSPLHF. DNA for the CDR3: TGTGCCAGCAGCTTAGGGGCTAGCTCCTATAATTCACCCCTCCACTTT.

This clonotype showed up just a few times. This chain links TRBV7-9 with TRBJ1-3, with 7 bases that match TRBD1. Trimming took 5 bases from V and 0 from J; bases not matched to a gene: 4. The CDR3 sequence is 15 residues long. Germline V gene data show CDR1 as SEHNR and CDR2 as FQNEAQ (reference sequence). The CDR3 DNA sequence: TGTGCCAGCAGCCACGACAGGGCCTCTGGAAACACCATATATTTT. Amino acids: CASSHDRASGNTIYF.

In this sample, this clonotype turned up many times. CDR3 amino acids: CASTSARGPNTGELFF. In DNA form, the CDR3 reads TGTGCCAGTACCTCCGCCAGGGGGCCGAACACCGGGGAGCTGTTTTTT. The chain links TRBV19 to TRBJ2-2; the match to TRBD1 covers 8 bases. Trimming at V came to 7 bases and at J to 0 bases, leaving 7 bases not matched to a gene. Germline CDR1 and CDR2: LNHDA and SQIVND (reference sequence). CDR3 length equals 16 residues.

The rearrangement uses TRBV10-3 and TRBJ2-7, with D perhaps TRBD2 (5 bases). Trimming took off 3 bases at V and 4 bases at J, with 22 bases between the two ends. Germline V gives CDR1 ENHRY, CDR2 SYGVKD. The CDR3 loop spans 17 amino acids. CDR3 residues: CAISENTTRTLSYEQYF. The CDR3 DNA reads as TGTGCCATCAGTGAAAATACAACTAGAACCCTCTCTTACGAGCAGTACTTC.

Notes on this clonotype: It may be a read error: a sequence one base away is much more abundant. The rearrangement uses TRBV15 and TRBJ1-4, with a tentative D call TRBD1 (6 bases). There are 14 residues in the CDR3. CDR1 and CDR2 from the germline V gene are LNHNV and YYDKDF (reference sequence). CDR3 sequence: CATSRDRGRERLFF. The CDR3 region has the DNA TGTGCCACCAGCAGAGATCGGGGGCGGGAAAGACTGTTTTTT.

This CDR3 reads CASSKTAVGNSPLHF. In DNA, the CDR3 is TGTGCCAGCAGCAAGACAGCCGTCGGGAATTCACCCCTCCACTTT. The chain is built from TRBV6-5 and TRBJ1-6, with a weak D call TRBD1 (5 bases). Between the trimmed V and J ends, which lost 6 bases and 7 bases, there was a span of 16 bases. The CDR3 is made up of 15 amino acids. Germline values: CDR1 MNHEY, CDR2 SVGAGI.

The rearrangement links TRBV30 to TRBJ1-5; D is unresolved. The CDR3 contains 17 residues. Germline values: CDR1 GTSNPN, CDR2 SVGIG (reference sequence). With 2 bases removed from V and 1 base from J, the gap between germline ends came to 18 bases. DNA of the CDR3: TGTGCCTGGAGTCCACGCTGGGGTGAAGCGAGCAATCAGCCCCAGCATTTT. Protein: CAWSPRWGEASNQPQHF.

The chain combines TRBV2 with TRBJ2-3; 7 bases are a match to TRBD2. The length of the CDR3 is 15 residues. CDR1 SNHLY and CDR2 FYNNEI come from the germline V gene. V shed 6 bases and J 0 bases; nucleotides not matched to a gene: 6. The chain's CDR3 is CASSPSGRSTDTQYF. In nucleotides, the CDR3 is TGTGCCAGCAGCCCTAGCGGAAGAAGCACAGATACGCAGTATTTT.

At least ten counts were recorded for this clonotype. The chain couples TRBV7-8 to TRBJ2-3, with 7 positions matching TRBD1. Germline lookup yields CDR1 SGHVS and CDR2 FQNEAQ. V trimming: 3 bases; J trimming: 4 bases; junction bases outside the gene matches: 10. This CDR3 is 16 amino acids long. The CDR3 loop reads CASSFALGQEADTQYF. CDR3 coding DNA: TGTGCCAGCAGCTTCGCACTCGGACAGGAGGCAGATACGCAGTATTTT.

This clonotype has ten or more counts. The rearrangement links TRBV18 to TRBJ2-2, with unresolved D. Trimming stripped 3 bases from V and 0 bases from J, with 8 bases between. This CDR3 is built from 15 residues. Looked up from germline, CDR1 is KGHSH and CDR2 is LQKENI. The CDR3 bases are TGTGCCAGCTCACCCGGCCAGCCGAACACCGGGGAGCTGTTTTTT. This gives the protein CASSPGQPNTGELFF.

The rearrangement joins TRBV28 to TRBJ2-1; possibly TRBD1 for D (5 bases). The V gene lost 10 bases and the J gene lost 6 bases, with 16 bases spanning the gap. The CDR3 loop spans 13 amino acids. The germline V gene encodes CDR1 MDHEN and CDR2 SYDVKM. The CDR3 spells CATWGLPSNEQFF. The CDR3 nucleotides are TGTGCCACCTGGGGCCTACCCTCCAATGAGCAGTTCTTC.